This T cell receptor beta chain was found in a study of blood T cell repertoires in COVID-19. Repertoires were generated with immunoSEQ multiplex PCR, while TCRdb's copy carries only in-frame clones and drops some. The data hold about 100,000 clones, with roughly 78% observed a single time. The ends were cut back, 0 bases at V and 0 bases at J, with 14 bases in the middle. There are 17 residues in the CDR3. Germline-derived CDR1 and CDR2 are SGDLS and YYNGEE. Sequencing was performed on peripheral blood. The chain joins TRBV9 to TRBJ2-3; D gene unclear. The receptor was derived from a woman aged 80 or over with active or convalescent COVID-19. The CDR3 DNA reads TGTGCCAGCAGCGTAGGCCGAACATTCTCTAGCACAGATACGCAGTATTTT. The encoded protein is CASSVGRTFSSTDTQYF.